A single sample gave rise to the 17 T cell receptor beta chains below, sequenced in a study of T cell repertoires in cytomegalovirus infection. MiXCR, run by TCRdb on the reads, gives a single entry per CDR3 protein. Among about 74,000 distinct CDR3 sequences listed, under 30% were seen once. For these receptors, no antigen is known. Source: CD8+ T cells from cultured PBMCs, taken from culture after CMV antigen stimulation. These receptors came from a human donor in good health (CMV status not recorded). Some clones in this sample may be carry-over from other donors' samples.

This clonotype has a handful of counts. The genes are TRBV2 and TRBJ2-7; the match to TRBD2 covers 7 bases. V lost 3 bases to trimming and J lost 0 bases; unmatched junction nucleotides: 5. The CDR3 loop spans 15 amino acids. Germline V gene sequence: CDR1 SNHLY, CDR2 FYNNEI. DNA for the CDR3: TGTGCCAGCAGTGATTGGGAGGGAAGCTCCTACGAGCAGTACTTC. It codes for CASSDWEGSSYEQYF.

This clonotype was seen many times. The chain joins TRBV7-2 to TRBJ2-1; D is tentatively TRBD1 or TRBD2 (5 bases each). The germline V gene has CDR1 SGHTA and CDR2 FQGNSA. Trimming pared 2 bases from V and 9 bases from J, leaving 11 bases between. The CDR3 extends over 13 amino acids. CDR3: CASSLMWGSEQFF. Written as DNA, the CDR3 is TGTGCCAGCAGCTTAATGTGGGGGTCTGAGCAGTTCTTC. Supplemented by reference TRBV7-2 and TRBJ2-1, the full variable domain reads GAGVSQSPSNKVTEKGKDVELRCDPISGHTALYWYRQSLGQGLEFLIYFQGNSAPDKSGLPSDRFSAERTGGSVSTLTIQRTQQEDSAVYLCASSLMWGSEQFFGPGTRLTVL.

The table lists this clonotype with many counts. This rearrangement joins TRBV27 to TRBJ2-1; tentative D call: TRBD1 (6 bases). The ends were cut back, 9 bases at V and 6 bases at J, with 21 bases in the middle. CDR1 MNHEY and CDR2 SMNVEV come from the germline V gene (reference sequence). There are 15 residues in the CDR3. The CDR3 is CASKRRDISPNEQFF. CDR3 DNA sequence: TGTGCCAGTAAACGCCGGGACATCTCTCCCAATGAGCAGTTCTTC.

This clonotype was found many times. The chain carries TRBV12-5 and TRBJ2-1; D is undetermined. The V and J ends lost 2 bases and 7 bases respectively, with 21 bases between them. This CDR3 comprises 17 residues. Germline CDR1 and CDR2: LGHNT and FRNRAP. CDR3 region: CASGLRVLPPQANEQFF. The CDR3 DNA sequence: TGTGCTAGTGGTTTGAGGGTGTTGCCCCCCCAAGCAAATGAGCAGTTCTTC.

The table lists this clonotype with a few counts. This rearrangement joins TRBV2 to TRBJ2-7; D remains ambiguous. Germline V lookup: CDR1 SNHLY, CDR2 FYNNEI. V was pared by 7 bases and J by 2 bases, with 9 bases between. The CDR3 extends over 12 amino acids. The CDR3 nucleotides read TGTGCCAGCACTGGAGTTGCCTACGAGCAGTACTTC. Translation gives CASTGVAYEQYF.

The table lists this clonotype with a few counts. Written as DNA, the CDR3 is TGTGCCAGCAGCATGGGGACAGATGGCTACACCTTC. Protein sequence: CASSMGTDGYTF. J is TRBJ1-2 and V is TRBV7-6; 7 bases agree with TRBD1. The CDR3 is 12 residues long. Germline V gives CDR1 SGHVS, CDR2 FNYEAQ. V gave up 5 bases and J gave up 6 bases; unmatched junction bases: 3.

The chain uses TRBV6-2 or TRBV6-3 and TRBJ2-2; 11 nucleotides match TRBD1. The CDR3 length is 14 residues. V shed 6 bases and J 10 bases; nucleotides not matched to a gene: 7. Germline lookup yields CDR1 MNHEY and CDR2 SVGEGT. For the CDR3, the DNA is TGTGCCAGCAGAAGGGACAGGGGGATGGAGGAGCTGTTTTTT. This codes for CASRRDRGMEELFF.

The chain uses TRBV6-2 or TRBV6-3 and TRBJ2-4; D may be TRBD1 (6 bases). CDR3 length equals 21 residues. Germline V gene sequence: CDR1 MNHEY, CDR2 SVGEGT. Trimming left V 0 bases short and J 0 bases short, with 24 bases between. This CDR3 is CASSYSMILSTGMLAKNIQYF. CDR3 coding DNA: TGTGCCAGCAGTTACTCGATGATCCTGTCCACAGGGATGCTAGCCAAAAACATTCAGTACTTC.

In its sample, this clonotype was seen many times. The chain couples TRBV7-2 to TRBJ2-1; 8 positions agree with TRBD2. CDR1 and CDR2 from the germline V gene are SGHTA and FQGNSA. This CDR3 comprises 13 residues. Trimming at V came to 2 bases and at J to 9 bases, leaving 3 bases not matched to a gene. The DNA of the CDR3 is TGTGCCAGCAGCTTAACTAGCGGTGGTGAGCAGTTCTTC. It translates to CASSLTSGGEQFF.

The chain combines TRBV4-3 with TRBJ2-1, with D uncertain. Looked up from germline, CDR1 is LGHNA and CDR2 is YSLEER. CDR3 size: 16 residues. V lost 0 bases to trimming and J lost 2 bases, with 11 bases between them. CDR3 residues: CASSQDKAVTYNEQFF. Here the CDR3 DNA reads TGCGCCAGCAGCCAAGATAAGGCGGTGACCTACAATGAGCAGTTCTTC.

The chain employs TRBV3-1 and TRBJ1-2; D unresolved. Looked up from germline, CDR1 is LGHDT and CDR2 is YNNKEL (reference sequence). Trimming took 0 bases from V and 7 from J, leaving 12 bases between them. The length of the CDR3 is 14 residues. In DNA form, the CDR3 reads TGTGCCAGCAGCCAAGATAGGGCCATGGCTGGCTACACCTTC. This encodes CASSQDRAMAGYTF.

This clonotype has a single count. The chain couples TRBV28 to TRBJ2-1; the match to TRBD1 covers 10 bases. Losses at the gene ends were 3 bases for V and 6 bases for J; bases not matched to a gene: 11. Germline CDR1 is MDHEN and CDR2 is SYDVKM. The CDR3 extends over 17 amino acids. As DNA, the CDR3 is TGTGCCAGCAGTTTGCCATTGGCGCGGACAGGGGGCAATGAGCAGTTCTTC. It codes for CASSLPLARTGGNEQFF.

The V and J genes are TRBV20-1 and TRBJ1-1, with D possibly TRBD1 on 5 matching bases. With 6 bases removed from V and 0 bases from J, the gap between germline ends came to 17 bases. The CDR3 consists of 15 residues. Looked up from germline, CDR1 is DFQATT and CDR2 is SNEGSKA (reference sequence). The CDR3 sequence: CSAMTPGRMNTEAFF. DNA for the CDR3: TGCAGTGCCATGACCCCGGGACGCATGAACACTGAAGCTTTCTTT.

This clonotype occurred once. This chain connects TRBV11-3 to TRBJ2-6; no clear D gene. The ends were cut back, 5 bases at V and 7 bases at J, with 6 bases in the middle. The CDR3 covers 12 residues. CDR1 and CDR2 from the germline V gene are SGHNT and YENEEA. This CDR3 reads CASSERANVLTF. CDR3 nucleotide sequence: TGTGCCAGCAGCGAGCGAGCCAACGTCCTGACTTTC.

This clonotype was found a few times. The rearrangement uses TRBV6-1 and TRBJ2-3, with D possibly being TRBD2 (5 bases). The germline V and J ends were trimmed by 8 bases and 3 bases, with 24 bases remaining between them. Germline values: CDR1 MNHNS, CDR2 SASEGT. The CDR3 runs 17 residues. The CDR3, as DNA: TGTGCCAGCGGAGACCTAAGGGAAGGGTCGGGGACAGATACGCAGTATTTT. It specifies CASGDLREGSGTDTQYF.

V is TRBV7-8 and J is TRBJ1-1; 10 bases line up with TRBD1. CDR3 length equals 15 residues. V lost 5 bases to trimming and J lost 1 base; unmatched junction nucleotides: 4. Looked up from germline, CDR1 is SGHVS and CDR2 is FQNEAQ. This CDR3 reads CASSGQGGPNTEAFF. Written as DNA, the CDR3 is TGTGCCAGCAGCGGACAGGGGGGACCGAACACTGAAGCTTTCTTT.

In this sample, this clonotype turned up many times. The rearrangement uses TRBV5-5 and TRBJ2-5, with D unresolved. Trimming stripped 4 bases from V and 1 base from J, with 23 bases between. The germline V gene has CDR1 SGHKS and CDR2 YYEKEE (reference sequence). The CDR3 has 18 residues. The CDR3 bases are TGTGCCAGCAGCCCTGGCATTCGAACAAGAAGTAGCCAAGAGACCCAGTACTTC. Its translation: CASSPGIRTRSSQETQYF.